Sequencing of this T cell receptor beta chain was carried out in a study of blood T cell repertoires in COVID-19. Study summary: The United States, Italy and Spain supplied acute and convalescent COVID-19 samples. T cells, B-cell-depleted T cells, or PBMCs provided the cDNA or gDNA that served as material.

From germline, CDR1 is SGHNT and CDR2 YENEEA. The length of the CDR3 is 13 residues. V lost 3 bases, J lost 1 base, and 6 bases lay in between. This clone was counted a few times. In the original processing: For nucleated cells, counts were estimated from reference gene primer amplification. TCRdb keeps only in-frame clones here, not all; method: immunoSEQ multiplex PCR. That table supplies the V and J calls and clone size; D and trimming were determined from the DNA. The sample includes some 77,000 clones, just under 85% of them seen just once. The chain combines TRBV11-3 with TRBJ1-1; no definite D call. The sequence came from a man between 65 and 80 years old with acute or convalescent COVID-19. The material sequenced was peripheral blood. The CDR3 is CASSLEQNTEAFF. The CDR3 bases are TGTGCCAGCAGCTTGGAGCAGAACACTGAAGCTTTCTTT.